A single T cell receptor (beta chain) is shown here with its context. Its antigen is unknown. Method: immunoSEQ multiplex PCR; TCRdb's copy keeps in-frame clones and lacks some. This table has some 70,000 clones, approximately 91% appearing once. The data were taken from a study of Tregs in tolerant kidney transplant recipients. The study, taken as a whole, reports: Antigen-driven expansion was suggested because donor-specific Tregs expanded more than all Tregs in tolerant patients.

This CDR3 is built from 14 residues. V lost 5 bases to trimming and J lost 5 bases, with 13 bases between them. The V gene's germline CDR1 is MDHEN and CDR2 SYDVKM. Unstimulated Tregs (CD4+CD25+CD127-) and CD4+CD25- non-Tregs were sorted from PBMCs. The material sequenced was CD4+ T cells from blood, taken before the transplant. The sequence was obtained from a human donor who received a combined kidney and bone marrow transplant. The chain uses TRBV28 and TRBJ2-1; D possibly corresponds to TRBD2 (6 bases). The CDR3 here is CASSTPGRHNEQFF. The CDR3 DNA follows: TGTGCCAGCAGTACCCCAGGGAGGCACAATGAGCAGTTCTTC.